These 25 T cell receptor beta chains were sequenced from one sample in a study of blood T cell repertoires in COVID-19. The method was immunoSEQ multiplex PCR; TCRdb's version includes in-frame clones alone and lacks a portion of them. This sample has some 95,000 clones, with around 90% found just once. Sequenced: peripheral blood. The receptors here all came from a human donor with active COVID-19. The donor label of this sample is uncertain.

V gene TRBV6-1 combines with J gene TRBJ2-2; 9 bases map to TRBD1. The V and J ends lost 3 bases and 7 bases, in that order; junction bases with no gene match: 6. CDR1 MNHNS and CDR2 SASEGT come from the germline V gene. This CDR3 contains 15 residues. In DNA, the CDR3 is TGTGCCAGCAGTGAGGCCTGGACAGGGGTCGGGGAGCTGTTTTTT. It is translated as CASSEAWTGVGELFF.

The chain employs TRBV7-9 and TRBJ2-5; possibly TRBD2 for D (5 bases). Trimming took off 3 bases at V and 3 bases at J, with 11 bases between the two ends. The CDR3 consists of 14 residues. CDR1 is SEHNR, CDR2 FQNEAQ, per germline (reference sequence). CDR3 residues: CASSFSPGKETQYF. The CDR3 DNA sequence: TGTGCCAGCAGCTTTAGTCCGGGAAAAGAGACCCAGTACTTC.

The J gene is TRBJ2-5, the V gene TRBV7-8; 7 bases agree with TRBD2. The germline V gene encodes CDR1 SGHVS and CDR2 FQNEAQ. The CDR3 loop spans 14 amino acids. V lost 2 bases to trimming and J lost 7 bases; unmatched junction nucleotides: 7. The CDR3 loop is CASSLSPTGGTQYF. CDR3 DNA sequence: TGTGCCAGCAGCTTAAGCCCGACGGGGGGGACCCAGTACTTC.

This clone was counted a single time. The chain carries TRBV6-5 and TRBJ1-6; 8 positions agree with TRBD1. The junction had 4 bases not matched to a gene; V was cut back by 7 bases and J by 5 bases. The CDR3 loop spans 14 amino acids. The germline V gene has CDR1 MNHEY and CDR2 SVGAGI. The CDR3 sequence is CASTQGANNSPLHF. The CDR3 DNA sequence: TGTGCCAGCACCCAGGGGGCAAATAATTCACCCCTCCACTTT.

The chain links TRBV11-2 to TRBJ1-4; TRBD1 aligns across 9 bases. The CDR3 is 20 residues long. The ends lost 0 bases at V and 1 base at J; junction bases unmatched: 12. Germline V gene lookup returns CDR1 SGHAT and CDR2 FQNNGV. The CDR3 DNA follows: TGTGCCAGCAGCTTAGATCTGTTAGGGACAGGGCGGAGAACTAATGAAAAACTGTTTTTT. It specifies CASSLDLLGTGRRTNEKLFF.

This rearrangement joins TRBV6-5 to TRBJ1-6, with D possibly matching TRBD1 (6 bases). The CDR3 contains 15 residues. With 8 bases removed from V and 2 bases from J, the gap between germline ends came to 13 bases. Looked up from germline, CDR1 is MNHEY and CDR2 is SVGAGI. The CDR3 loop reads CASQTRGPYNSPLHF. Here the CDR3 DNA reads TGTGCCAGCCAAACCAGGGGACCCTATAATTCACCCCTCCACTTT.

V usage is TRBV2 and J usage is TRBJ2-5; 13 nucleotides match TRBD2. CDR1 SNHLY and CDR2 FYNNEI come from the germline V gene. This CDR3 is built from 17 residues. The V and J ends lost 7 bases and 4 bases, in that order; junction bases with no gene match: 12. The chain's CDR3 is CASTSRTSGGSVETQYF. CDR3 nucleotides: TGTGCCAGCACCTCCAGGACTAGCGGGGGCTCGGTAGAGACCCAGTACTTC. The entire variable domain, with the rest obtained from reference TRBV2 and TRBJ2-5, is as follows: EPEVTQTPSHQVTQMGQEVILRCVPISNHLYFYWYRQILGQKVEFLVSFYNNEISEKSEIFDDQFSVERPDGSNFTLKIRSTKLEDSAMYFCASTSRTSGGSVETQYFGPGTRLLVL.

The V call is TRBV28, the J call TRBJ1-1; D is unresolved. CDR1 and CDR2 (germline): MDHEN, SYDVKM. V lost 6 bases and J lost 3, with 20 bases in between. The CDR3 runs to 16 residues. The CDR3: CASSPIGSGSDTEAFF. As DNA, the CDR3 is TGTGCCAGCAGCCCTATAGGGTCGGGGAGCGACACTGAAGCTTTCTTT.

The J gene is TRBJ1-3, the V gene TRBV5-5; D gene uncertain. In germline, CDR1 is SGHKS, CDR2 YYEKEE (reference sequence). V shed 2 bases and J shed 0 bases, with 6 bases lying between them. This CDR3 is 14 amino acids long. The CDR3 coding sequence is TGTGCCAGCAGCTTCTCAGACTCTGGAAACACCATATATTTT. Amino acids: CASSFSDSGNTIYF.

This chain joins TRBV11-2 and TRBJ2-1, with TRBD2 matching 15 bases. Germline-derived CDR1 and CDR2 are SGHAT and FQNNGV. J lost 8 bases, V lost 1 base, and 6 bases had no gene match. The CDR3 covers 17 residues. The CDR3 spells CASSLGRTSGGADEQFF. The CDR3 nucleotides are TGTGCCAGCAGCTTAGGCCGGACTAGCGGGGGGGCCGATGAGCAGTTCTTC.

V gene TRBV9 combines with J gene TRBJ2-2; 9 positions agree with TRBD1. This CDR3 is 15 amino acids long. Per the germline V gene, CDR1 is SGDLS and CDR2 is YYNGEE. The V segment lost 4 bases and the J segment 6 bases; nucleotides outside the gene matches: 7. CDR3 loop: CASSFGTGRAGELFF. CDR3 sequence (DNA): TGTGCCAGCAGCTTCGGGACAGGGAGGGCCGGGGAGCTGTTTTTT.

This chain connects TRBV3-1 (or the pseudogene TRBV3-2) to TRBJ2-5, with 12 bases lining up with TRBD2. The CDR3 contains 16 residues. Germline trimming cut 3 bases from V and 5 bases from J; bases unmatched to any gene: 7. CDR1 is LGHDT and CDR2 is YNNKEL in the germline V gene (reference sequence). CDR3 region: CASSQAGLAGRETQYF. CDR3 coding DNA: TGTGCCAGCAGCCAGGCTGGACTAGCGGGAAGGGAGACCCAGTACTTC.

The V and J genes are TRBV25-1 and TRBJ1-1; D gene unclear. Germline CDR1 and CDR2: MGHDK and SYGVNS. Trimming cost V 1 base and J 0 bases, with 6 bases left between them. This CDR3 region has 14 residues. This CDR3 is CASSELQMNTEAFF. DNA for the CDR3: TGTGCCAGCAGTGAATTACAGATGAACACTGAAGCTTTCTTT.

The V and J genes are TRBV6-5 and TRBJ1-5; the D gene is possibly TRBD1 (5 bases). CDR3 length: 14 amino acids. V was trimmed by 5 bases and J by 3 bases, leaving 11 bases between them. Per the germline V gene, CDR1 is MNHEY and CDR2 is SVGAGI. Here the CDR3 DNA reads TGTGCCAGCAGTACGGGGGGGTACAATCAGCCCCAGCATTTT. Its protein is CASSTGGYNQPQHF.

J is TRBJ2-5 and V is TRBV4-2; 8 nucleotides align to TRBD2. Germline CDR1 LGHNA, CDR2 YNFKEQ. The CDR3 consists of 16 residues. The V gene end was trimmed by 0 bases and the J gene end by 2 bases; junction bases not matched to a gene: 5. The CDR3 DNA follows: TGTGCCAGCAGCCAAGATAACCTAGCGGGTCAAGAGACCCAGTACTTC. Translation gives CASSQDNLAGQETQYF.

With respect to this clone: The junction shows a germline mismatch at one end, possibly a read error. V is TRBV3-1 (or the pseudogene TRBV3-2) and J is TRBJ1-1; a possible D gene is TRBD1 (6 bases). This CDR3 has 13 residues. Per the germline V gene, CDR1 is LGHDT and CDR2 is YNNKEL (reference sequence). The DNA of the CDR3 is TGTGCCAGCACCCAACTCGGACAGCAAGAAGCTTTCTTT. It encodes CASTQLGQQEAFF.

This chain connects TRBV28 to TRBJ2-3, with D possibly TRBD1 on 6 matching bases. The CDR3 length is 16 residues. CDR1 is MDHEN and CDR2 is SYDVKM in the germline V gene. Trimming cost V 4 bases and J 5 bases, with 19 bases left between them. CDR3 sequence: CASSYLSGVAEDTQYF. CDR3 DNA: TGTGCCAGCAGTTACCTTTCAGGGGTCGCCGAAGATACGCAGTATTTT.

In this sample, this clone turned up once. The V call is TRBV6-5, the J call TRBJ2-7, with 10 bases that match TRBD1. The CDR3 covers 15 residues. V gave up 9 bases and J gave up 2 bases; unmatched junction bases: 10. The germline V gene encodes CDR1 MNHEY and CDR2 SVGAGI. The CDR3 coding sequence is TGTGCCAGTCGTCCCCCGGGGACAGGGGCCTACGAGCAGTACTTC. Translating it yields CASRPPGTGAYEQYF.

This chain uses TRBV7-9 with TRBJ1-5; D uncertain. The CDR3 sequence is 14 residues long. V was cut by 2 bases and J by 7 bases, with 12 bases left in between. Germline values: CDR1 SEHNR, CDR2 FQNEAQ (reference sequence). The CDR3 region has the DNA TGTGCCAGCAGCTTAAGCGGATTAGGACAGCCCCAGCATTTT. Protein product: CASSLSGLGQPQHF.

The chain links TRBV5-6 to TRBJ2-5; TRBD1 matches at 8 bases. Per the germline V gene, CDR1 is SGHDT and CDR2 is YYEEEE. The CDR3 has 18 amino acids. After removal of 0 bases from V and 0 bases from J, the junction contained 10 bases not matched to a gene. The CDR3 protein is CASSLVAPTGAYQETQYF. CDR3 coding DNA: TGTGCCAGCAGCTTGGTTGCCCCGACAGGGGCGTACCAAGAGACCCAGTACTTC.

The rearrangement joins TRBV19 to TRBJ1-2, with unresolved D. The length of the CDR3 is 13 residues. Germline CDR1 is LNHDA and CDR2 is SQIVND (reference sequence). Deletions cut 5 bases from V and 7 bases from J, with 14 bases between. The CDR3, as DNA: TGTGCCAGTAGTCGGCGGGAATTGAGTGGCTACACCTTC. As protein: CASSRRELSGYTF.

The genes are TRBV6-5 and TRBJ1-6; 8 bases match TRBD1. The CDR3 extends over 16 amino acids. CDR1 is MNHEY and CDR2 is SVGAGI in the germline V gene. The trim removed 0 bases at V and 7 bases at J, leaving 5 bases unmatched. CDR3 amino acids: CASSYSMDRDNSPLHF. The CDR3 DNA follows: TGTGCCAGCAGTTACTCGATGGACAGGGACAATTCACCCCTCCACTTT.

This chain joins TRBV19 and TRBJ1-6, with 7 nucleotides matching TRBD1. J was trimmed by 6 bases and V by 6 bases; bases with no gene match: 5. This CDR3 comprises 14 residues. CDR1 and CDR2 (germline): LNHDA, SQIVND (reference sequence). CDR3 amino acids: CASRAGTANSPLHF. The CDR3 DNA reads TGTGCCAGTAGGGCCGGGACAGCTAATTCACCCCTCCACTTT.

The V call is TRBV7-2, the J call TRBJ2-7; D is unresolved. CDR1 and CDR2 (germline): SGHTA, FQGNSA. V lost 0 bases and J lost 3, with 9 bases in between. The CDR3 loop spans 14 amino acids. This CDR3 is CASSLAARIYEQYF. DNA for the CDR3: TGTGCCAGCAGCTTAGCGGCCAGAATCTACGAGCAGTACTTC.

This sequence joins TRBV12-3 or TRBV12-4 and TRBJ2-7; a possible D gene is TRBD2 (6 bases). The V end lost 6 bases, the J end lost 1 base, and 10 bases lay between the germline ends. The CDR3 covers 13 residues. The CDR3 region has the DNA TGTGCCAGCAGGGGGACTCCTTCCTACGAGCAGTACTTC. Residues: CASRGTPSYEQYF.